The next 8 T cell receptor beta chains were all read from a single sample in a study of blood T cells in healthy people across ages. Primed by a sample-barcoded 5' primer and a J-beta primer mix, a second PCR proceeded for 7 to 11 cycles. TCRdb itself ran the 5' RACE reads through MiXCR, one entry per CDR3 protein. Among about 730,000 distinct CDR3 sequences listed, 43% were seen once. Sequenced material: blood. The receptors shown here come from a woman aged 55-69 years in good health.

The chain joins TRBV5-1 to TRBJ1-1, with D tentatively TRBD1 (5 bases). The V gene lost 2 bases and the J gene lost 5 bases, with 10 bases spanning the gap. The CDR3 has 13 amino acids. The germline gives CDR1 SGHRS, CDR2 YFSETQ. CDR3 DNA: TGCGCCAGCAGCTTAGGGGAGGAAACTGAAGCTTTCTTT. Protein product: CASSLGEETEAFF.

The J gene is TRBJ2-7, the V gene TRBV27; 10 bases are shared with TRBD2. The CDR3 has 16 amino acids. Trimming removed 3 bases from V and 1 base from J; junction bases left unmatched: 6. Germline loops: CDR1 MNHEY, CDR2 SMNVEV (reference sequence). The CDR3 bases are TGTGCCAGCAGTTTTAATAGCGGGGGGCTTTCCTACGAGCAGTACTTC. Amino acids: CASSFNSGGLSYEQYF.

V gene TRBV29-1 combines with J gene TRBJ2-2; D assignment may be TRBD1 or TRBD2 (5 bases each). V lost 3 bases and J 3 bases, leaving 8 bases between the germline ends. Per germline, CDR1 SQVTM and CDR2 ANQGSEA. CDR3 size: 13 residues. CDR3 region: CSVEGEYTGELFF. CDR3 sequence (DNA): TGCAGCGTTGAGGGGGAATACACCGGGGAGCTGTTTTTT.

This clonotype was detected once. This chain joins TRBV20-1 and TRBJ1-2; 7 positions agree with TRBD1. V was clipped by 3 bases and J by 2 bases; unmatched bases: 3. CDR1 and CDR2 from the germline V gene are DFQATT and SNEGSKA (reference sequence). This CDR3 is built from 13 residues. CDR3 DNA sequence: TGCAGTGCTAGGGTACAGGGGAACTATGGCTACACCTTC. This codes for CSARVQGNYGYTF.

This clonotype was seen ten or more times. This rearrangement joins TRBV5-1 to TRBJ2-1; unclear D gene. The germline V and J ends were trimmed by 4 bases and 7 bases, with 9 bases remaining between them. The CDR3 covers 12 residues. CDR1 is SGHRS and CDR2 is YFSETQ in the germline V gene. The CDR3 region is CASSPQRNEQFF. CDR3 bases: TGCGCCAGCAGCCCGCAAAGGAATGAGCAGTTCTTC.

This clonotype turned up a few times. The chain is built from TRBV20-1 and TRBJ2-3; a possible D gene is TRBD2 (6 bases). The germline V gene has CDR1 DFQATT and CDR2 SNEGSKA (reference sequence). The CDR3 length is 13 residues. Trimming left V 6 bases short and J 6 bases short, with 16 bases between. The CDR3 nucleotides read TGCAGTGCACCGGGTCTAGCGATTGATACGCAGTATTTT. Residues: CSAPGLAIDTQYF.

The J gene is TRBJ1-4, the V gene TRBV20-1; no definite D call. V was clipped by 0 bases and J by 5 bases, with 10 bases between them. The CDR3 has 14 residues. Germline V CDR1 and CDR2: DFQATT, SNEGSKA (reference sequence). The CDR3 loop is CSAREGNRNEKLFF. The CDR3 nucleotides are TGCAGTGCTAGAGAGGGGAACCGAAATGAAAAACTGTTTTTT.

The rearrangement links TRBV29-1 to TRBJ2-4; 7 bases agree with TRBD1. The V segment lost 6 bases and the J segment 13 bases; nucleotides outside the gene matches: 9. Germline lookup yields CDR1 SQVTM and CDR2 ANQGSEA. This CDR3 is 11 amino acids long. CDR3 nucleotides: TGCAGCGTGCACACAGGGGCGGTGCAGTACTTC. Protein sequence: CSVHTGAVQYF.